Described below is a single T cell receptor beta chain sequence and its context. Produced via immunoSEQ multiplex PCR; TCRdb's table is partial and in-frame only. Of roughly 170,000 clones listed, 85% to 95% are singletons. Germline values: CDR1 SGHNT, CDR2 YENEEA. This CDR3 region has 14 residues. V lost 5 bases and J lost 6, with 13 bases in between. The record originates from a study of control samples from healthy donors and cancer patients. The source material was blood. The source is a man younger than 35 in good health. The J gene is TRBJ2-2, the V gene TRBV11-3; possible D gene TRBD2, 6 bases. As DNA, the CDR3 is TGTGCCAGCAGCGTCCGGACTAAACCCGGGGAGCTGTTTTTT. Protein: CASSVRTKPGELFF.